This TCR beta chain derives from a study of cytomegalovirus exposure and HLA in healthy donors (dated by TCRdb to about 2017). As for the study more broadly: The 550 to 750 repertoires of the first cohort and the 110 or so validation repertoires were produced on the same platform, according to a later analysis. A separate validation cohort of about 110 different subjects was used in addition to the roughly 700-subject first cohort. To predict cytomegalovirus infection status, the study brought together high-throughput TCR immunosequencing, statistical association of individual TCRs with disease status, and machine learning. The study aimed to test whether signatures of past pathogen exposure could be identified by cataloging public T cell receptors. Findings and caveats that apply to the study as a whole: Across donors, most TCR sequences were observed very rarely, whereas some public TCRs were present in many individuals. In vitro tests confirmed that a few of the cytomegalovirus-associated TCR beta chains recognize cytomegalovirus antigens. A total of fewer than 200 TCR beta chains were listed by the study as associated with cytomegalovirus. The authors suggested that the approach could potentially be generalized to other disease states and immunological phenotypes. The validation cohort had no HLA typing available for a later analysis, so co-occurrence within that cohort was assessed over all 120 or so repertoires. Cytomegalovirus status was reported to be diagnosed by the classifier with high specificity and sensitivity in both the original and validation cohorts. In a later analysis, TCRs clustered in the first cohort were found to also tend to co-occur in the roughly 120 validation repertoires, with roughly 93% of cluster scores above 0.

As to this clone: Its antigen specificity is not known. Qualities for individual bases were not recorded, and no much larger clone is one base off.

Libraries were built with the immunoSEQ multiplex PCR assay. As for how the authors treated the data: A statistical classification framework was built to diagnose cytomegalovirus status from the catalog of TCR beta chain sequences. Entries here come from immuneACCESS through TCRdb and include only in-frame sequences with V and J called. Some clones fail to appear in such tables; in the studies checked, an unresolved V gene covers under half of the shortfall, and the cause of the remainder is unknown. The V and J calls and clone size were taken over from that table, and D and trimming were inferred from the DNA. This sample comprises 150,000 to 200,000 clones, about 82% of them detected only once. In total, the top ten clones hold approximately 2.3% of the sample. The CDR3 contains 14 residues, cysteine and phenylalanine counted. The kept DNA is CDR3 alone, 42 bases in frame from the first base. From the germline V gene, CDR1 is ENHRY and CDR2 is SYGVKD. Here V drops 6 bases and J drops 3 bases, and the junction holds 7 bases not matched to any gene.

The donors belonged to the validation cohort of approximately 130 subjects, which was separate from the roughly 700-subject first cohort. Recombination connected TRBV10-3 to TRBJ1-2, and 7 junctional nucleotides match TRBD1. The source of this sequence is a man aged 25-45 years in good health and CMV-seropositive. Source material: PBMCs. The CDR3 sequence is CAIRAEQGYYGYTF. The bases are TGTGCCATCAGGGCCGAACAGGGGTACTATGGCTACACCTTC.